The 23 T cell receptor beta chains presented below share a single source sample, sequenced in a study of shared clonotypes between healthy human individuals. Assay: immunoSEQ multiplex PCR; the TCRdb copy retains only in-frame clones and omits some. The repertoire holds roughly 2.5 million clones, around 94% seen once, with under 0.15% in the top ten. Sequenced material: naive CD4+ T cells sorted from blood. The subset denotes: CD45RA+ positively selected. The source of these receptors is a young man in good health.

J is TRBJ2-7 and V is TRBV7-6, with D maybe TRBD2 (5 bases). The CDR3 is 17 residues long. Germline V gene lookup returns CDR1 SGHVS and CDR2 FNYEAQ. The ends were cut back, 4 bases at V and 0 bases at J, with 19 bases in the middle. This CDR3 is CASSWAGLVGSSYEQYF. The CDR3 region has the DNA TGTGCCAGCAGCTGGGCCGGACTCGTTGGTAGCTCCTACGAGCAGTACTTC. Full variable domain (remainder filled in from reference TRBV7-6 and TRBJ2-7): GAGVSQSPRYKVTKRGQDVALRCDPISGHVSLYWYRQALGQGPEFLTYFNYEAQQDKSGLPNDRFSAERPEGSISTLTIQRTEQRDSAMYRCASSWAGLVGSSYEQYFGPGTRLTVT.

The DNA for the CDR3 is TGTGCCAGCAGCTTTGCAGGGGGCGCGGAGACCCAGTACTTC. Protein: CASSFAGGAETQYF. The genes are TRBV5-4 and TRBJ2-5; 8 bases map to TRBD1. The V segment lost 2 bases and the J segment 5 bases; nucleotides outside the gene matches: 5. CDR3 size: 14 residues. The germline V gene has CDR1 SGHNT and CDR2 YYREEE (reference sequence).

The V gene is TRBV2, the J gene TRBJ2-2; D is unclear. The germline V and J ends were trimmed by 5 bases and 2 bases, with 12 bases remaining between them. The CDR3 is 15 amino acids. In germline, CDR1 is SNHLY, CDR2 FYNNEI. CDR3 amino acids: CASSQESTNTGELFF. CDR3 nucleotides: TGTGCCAGCAGTCAGGAGAGCACCAACACCGGGGAGCTGTTTTTT.

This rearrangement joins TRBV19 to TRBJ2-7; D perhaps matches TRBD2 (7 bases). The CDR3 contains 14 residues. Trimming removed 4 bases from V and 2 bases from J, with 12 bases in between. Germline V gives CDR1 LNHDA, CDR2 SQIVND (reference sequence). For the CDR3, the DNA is TGTGCCAGTAGTACGCGGGGGCTGACCTACGAGCAGTACTTC. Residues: CASSTRGLTYEQYF. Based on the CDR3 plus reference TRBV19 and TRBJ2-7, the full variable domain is DGGITQSPKYLFRKEGQNVTLSCEQNLNHDAMYWYRQDPGQGLRLIYYSQIVNDFQKGDIAEGYSVSREKKESFPLTVTSAQKNPTAFYLCASSTRGLTYEQYFGPGTRLTVT.

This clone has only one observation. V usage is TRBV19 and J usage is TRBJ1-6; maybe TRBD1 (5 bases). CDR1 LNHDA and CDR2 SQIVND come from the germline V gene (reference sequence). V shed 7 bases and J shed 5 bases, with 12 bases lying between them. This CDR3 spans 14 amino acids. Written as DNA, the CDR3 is TGTGCCAGTAACGGGGAAGGGGATAATTCACCCCTCCACTTT. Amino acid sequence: CASNGEGDNSPLHF.

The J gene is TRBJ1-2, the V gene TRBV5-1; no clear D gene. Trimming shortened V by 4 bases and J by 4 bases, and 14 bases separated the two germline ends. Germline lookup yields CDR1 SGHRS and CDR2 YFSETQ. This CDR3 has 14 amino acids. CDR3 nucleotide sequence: TGCGCCAGCAGCACCGACGGCCAAACCTATGGCTACACCTTC. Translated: CASSTDGQTYGYTF. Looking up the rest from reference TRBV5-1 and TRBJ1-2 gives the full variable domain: KAGVTQTPRYLIKTRGQQVTLSCSPISGHRSVSWYQQTPGQGLQFLFEYFSETQRNKGNFPGRFSGRQFSNSRSEMNVSTLELGDSALYLCASSTDGQTYGYTFGSGTRLTVV.

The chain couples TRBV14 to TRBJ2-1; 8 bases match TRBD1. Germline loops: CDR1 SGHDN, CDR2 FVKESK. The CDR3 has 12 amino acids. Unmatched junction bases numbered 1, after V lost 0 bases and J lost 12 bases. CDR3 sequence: CASSQDRGRQFF. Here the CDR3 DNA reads TGTGCCAGCAGCCAAGACAGGGGGCGGCAGTTCTTC. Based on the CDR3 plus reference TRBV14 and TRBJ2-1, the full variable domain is EAGVTQFPSHSVIEKGQTVTLRCDPISGHDNLYWYRRVMGKEIKFLLHFVKESKQDESGMPNNRFLAERTGGTYSTLKVQPAELEDSGVYFCASSQDRGRQFFGPGTRLTVL.

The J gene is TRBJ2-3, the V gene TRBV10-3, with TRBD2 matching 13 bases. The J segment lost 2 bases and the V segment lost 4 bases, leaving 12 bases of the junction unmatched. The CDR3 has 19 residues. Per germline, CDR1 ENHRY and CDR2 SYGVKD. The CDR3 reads CAISVTSGGTGILTDTQYF. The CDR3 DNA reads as TGTGCCATCAGTGTGACTAGCGGGGGGACGGGGATCCTCACAGATACGCAGTATTTT.

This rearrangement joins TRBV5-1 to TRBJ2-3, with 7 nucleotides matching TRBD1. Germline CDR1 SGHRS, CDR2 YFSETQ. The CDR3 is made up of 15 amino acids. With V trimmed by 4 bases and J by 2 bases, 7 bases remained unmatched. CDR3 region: CASSNPGTATDTQYF. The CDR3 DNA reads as TGCGCCAGCAGCAATCCCGGGACAGCCACAGATACGCAGTATTTT.

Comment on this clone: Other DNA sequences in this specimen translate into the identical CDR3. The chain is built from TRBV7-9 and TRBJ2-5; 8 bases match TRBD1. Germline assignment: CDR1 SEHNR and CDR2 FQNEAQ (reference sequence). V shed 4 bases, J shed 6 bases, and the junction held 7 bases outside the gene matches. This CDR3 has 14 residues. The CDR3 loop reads CASSSSGGRKTQYF. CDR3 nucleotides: TGTGCCAGCAGCTCCTCAGGGGGCCGGAAGACCCAGTACTTC.

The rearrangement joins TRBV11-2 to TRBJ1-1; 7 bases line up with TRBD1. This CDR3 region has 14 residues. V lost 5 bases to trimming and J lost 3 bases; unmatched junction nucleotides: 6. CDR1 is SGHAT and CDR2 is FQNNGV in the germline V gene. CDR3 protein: CASSQGQSHTEAFF. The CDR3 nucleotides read TGTGCCAGCAGCCAGGGACAGAGCCACACTGAAGCTTTCTTT.

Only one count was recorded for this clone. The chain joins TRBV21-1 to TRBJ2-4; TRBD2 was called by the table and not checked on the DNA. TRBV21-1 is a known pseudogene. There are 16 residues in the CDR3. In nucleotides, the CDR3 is TGTGCCAGCAGCTCGACTAGCGGGGGGGCAGTAAACATTCAGTACTTC. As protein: CASSSTSGGAVNIQYF.

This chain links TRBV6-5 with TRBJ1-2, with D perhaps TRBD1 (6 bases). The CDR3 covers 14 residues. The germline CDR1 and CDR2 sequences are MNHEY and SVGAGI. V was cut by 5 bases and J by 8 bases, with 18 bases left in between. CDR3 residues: CASSPHHREGGYTF. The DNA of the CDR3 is TGTGCCAGCAGTCCCCACCACAGGGAGGGGGGCTACACCTTC.

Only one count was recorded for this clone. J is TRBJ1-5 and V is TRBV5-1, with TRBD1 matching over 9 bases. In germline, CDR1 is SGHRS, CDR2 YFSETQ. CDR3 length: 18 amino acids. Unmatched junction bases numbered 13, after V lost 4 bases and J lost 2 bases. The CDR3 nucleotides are TGCGCCAGCAGCCCGGGACAGGGACCGGGTCAGGGCAATCAGCCCCAGCATTTT. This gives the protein CASSPGQGPGQGNQPQHF.

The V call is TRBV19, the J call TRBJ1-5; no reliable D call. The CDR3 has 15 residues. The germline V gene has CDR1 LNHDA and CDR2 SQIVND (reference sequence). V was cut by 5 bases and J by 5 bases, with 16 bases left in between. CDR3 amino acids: CASSSGQLVDQPQHF. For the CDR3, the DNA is TGTGCCAGTAGTTCCGGGCAGCTGGTTGATCAGCCCCAGCATTTT.

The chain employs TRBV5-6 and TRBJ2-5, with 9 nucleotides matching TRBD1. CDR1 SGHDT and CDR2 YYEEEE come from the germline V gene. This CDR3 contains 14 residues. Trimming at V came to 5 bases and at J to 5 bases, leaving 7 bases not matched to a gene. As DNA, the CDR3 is TGTGCCAGCAGTTGGGACAGGGTAGGGGAGACCCAGTACTTC. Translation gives CASSWDRVGETQYF.

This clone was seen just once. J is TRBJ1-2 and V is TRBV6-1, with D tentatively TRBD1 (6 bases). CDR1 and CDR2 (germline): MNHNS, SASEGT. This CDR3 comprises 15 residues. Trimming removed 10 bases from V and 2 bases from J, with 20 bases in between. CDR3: CATPGAGGGNYGYTF. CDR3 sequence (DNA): TGTGCCACTCCTGGAGCCGGGGGCGGGAACTATGGCTACACCTTC.

DNA for the CDR3: TGTGCCAGCAGCCCCGGAGCCTATGGCTACACCTTC. Amino acids: CASSPGAYGYTF. The chain has TRBV5-4 and TRBJ1-2; D unclear. Germline loops: CDR1 SGHNT, CDR2 YYREEE (reference sequence). This CDR3 has 12 residues. The ends were cut back, 4 bases at V and 4 bases at J, with 8 bases in the middle.

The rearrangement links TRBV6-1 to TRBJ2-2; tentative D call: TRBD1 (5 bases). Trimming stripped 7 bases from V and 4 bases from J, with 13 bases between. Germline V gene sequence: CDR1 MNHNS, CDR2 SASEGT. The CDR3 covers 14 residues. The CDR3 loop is CASTLQGGTGELFF. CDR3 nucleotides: TGTGCCAGCACGCTTCAGGGTGGCACCGGGGAGCTGTTTTTT.

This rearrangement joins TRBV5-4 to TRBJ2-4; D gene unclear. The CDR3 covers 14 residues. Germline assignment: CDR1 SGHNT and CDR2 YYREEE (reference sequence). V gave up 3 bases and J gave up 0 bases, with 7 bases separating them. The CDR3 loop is CASSYRLAKNIQYF. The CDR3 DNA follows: TGTGCCAGCAGCTACCGACTAGCCAAAAACATTCAGTACTTC.

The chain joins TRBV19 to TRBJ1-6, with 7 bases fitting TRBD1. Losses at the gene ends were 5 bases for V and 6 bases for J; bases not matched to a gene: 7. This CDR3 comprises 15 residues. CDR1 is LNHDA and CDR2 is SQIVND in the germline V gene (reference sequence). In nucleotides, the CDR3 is TGTGCCAGTAGTGGACCGGGACAGAGTAATTCACCCCTCCACTTT. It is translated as CASSGPGQSNSPLHF.

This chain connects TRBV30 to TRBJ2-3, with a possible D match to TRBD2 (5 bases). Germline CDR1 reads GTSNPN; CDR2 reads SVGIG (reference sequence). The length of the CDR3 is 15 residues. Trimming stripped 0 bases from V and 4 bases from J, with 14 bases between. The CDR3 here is CAWSVRGKRPDTQYF. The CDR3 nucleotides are TGTGCCTGGAGTGTACGGGGTAAGAGGCCAGATACGCAGTATTTT.

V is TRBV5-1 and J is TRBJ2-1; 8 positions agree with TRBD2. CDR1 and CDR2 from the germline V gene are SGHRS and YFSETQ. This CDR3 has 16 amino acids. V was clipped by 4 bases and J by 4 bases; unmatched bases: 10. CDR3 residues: CASSPWEGGGYNEQFF. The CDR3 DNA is TGCGCCAGCAGCCCCTGGGAGGGCGGGGGGTACAATGAGCAGTTCTTC.